The next 32 T cell receptor beta chains were all read from a single sample in a study of cytomegalovirus exposure and HLA in healthy donors. The PCR employed 60 Vbeta primers together with 13 Jbeta primers. TCRdb's copy holds only in-frame clones and misses some; the assay was immunoSEQ multiplex PCR. The sample carries fewer than 250,000 clones, 70% to 75% recorded once. The source material was PBMCs. All receptors derive from a man aged 25 to 40 in good health and CMV-seropositive.

The genes are TRBV7-8 and TRBJ1-2; 8 bases match TRBD1. J was trimmed by 3 bases and V by 6 bases; bases with no gene match: 3. The germline gives CDR1 SGHVS, CDR2 FQNEAQ. This CDR3 contains 13 residues. This CDR3 is CASSPDRDYGYTF. The CDR3 nucleotides read TGTGCCAGCAGTCCGGACAGGGACTATGGCTACACCTTC.

This clone has just a few counts. The V and J genes are TRBV5-1 and TRBJ2-7; D is undetermined. Germline V gene data show CDR1 as SGHRS and CDR2 as YFSETQ. The CDR3 is 13 residues long. Between the trimmed V and J ends, which lost 4 bases and 0 bases, there was a span of 8 bases. The DNA for the CDR3 is TGCGCCAGCAGCCCATCCAACTCCTACGAGCAGTACTTC. It translates to CASSPSNSYEQYF.

This sequence joins TRBV29-1 and TRBJ2-1; TRBD1 aligns across 8 bases. Germline CDR1 reads SQVTM; CDR2 reads ANQGSEA. The J segment lost 10 bases and the V segment lost 4 bases, leaving 6 bases of the junction unmatched. CDR3 length: 12 residues. The CDR3 region is CSVVAGGLEQFF. The CDR3, as DNA: TGCAGCGTTGTTGCAGGGGGCTTGGAGCAGTTCTTC.

This clone was counted once. This rearrangement joins TRBV29-1 to TRBJ2-4; 12 nucleotides match TRBD1. The J segment lost 1 base and the V segment lost 6 bases, leaving 10 bases of the junction unmatched. The CDR3 totals 17 residues. Looked up from germline, CDR1 is SQVTM and CDR2 is ANQGSEA. CDR3 DNA sequence: TGCAGCGTGGCCGGGACAGGGGGCCGTGTGGCCAAAAACATTCAGTACTTC. Translating gives CSVAGTGGRVAKNIQYF. The full variable domain, completed using reference TRBV29-1 and TRBJ2-4, is SAVISQKPSRDICQRGTSLTIQCQVDSQVTMMFWYRQQPGQSLTLIATANQGSEATYESGFVIDKFPISRPNLTFSTLTVSNMSPEDSSIYLCSVAGTGGRVAKNIQYFGAGTRLSVL.

This clone was seen more than once but under ten times. The CDR3 reads CASSLAGQGYEQYF. In DNA, the CDR3 is TGTGCCAGCAGCTTAGCTGGACAGGGCTACGAGCAGTACTTC. The rearrangement joins TRBV7-9 to TRBJ2-7, with 8 bases identical to TRBD1. CDR1 is SEHNR, CDR2 FQNEAQ, per germline (reference sequence). The CDR3 spans 14 residues. The ends lost 0 bases at V and 3 bases at J; junction bases unmatched: 1.

CDR3 sequence (DNA): TGTGCCAGCAGAATAGCGGGAGGGTCCTACGAGCAGTACTTC. Protein sequence: CASRIAGGSYEQYF. The genes are TRBV19 and TRBJ2-7; 11 positions match TRBD2. This CDR3 is built from 14 residues. Germline trimming cut 9 bases from V and 1 base from J; bases unmatched to any gene: 5. Germline-derived CDR1 and CDR2 are LNHDA and SQIVND (reference sequence).

The chain uses TRBV2 and TRBJ2-7; 12 bases line up with TRBD2. The CDR3 extends over 14 amino acids. Unmatched junction bases numbered 3, after V lost 6 bases and J lost 3 bases. Germline CDR1 and CDR2: SNHLY and FYNNEI. The CDR3 sequence is CASRGLAGIYEQYF. The CDR3 nucleotides read TGTGCCAGCAGAGGACTAGCGGGGATCTACGAGCAGTACTTC.

The chain links TRBV6-5 to TRBJ1-4, with D perhaps matching TRBD1 (5 bases). The CDR3 is 13 residues long. Germline CDR1 MNHEY, CDR2 SVGAGI. Deletions cut 10 bases from V and 3 bases from J, with 12 bases between. CDR3 amino acids: CATARQPNEKLFF. The CDR3 DNA follows: TGTGCCACGGCACGACAGCCTAATGAAAAACTGTTTTTT.

The rearrangement links TRBV19 to TRBJ2-4; no definite D call. V was clipped by 2 bases and J by 1 base, with 6 bases between them. The CDR3 runs 14 residues. Germline V gives CDR1 LNHDA, CDR2 SQIVND (reference sequence). CDR3 sequence: CASSIRRAKNIQYF. The CDR3 bases are TGTGCCAGTAGTATAAGGCGGGCCAAAAACATTCAGTACTTC.

The genes are TRBV9 and TRBJ2-7; 12 nucleotides agree with TRBD2. J was trimmed by 6 bases and V by 0 bases; bases with no gene match: 13. CDR1 SGDLS and CDR2 YYNGEE come from the germline V gene. This CDR3 comprises 18 residues. The CDR3 nucleotides are TGTGCCAGCAGCGTAGTTCTAGCGGGGGGGCGTTTATGGCGCGAGCAGTACTTC. The encoded protein is CASSVVLAGGRLWREQYF. Looking up the rest from reference TRBV9 and TRBJ2-7 gives the full variable domain: DSGVTQTPKHLITATGQRVTLRCSPRSGDLSVYWYQQSLDQGLQFLIQYYNGEERAKGNILERFSAQQFPDLHSELNLSSLELGDSALYFCASSVVLAGGRLWREQYFGPGTRLTVT.

The chain employs TRBV4-3 and TRBJ2-1; TRBD2 agrees at 9 bases. CDR1 and CDR2 from the germline V gene are LGHNA and YSLEER. Trimming took 1 base from V and 4 from J; bases not matched to a gene: 5. The CDR3 has 16 amino acids. The CDR3, as DNA: TGCGCCAGCAGCCAAGGGCAGCGGGGGGCTTACAATGAGCAGTTCTTC. Its protein product is CASSQGQRGAYNEQFF.

The chain links TRBV5-6 to TRBJ2-7, with TRBD1 identical over 8 bases. Germline V lookup: CDR1 SGHDT, CDR2 YYEEEE. CDR3 length: 15 residues. Unmatched junction bases numbered 10, after V lost 6 bases and J lost 2 bases. The CDR3 DNA reads as TGTGCCAGCACCCCAACCGGGACAGGTACCTACGAGCAGTACTTC. Translation gives CASTPTGTGTYEQYF. Using reference TRBV5-6 and TRBJ2-7 for the parts outside the CDR3, the full variable domain is DAGVTQSPTHLIKTRGQQVTLRCSPKSGHDTVSWYQQALGQGPQFIFQYYEEEERQRGNFPDRFSGHQFPNYSSELNVNALLLGDSALYLCASTPTGTGTYEQYFGPGTRLTVT.

The chain links TRBV9 to TRBJ1-4, with TRBD1 matching 7 bases. Germline V gives CDR1 SGDLS, CDR2 YYNGEE. The ends lost 5 bases at V and 4 bases at J; junction bases unmatched: 8. This CDR3 region has 15 residues. Here the CDR3 DNA reads TGTGCCAGCAGTCATAGCGGACAGGTTAATGAAAAACTGTTTTTT. This codes for CASSHSGQVNEKLFF.

The rearrangement joins TRBV19 to TRBJ2-5; TRBD2 is a possible D gene (5 bases). With the DNA end fitting TRBJ2-7 better, the J assignment may be wrong. Per the germline V gene, CDR1 is LNHDA and CDR2 is SQIVND (reference sequence). The CDR3 runs 16 residues. CDR3 residues: CASSIEATISSYEQYF. The DNA for the CDR3 is TGTGCCAGTAGTATAGAGGCGACTATCAGTTCCTACGAGCAGTACTTC.

J is TRBJ2-7 and V is TRBV30, with a possible D match to TRBD1 (5 bases). V was shortened by 0 bases and J by 9 bases, with 15 bases between the two germline ends. This CDR3 is 13 amino acids long. Germline V lookup: CDR1 GTSNPN, CDR2 SVGIG (reference sequence). This CDR3 is CAWSVGVRAPQYF. DNA of the CDR3: TGTGCCTGGAGTGTAGGGGTTCGGGCGCCGCAGTACTTC.

The chain couples TRBV9 to TRBJ2-7, with D perhaps TRBD2 (5 bases). The CDR3 covers 12 residues. The V gene lost 0 bases and the J gene lost 6 bases, with 7 bases spanning the gap. The germline V gene encodes CDR1 SGDLS and CDR2 YYNGEE. This CDR3 is CASSVGGSEQYF. CDR3 coding DNA: TGTGCCAGCAGCGTAGGAGGGTCCGAGCAGTACTTC.

The chain combines TRBV11-2 with TRBJ2-7, with a weak D call TRBD2 (5 bases). The CDR3 has 14 amino acids. Germline CDR1 and CDR2: SGHAT and FQNNGV. Trimming left V 1 base short and J 3 bases short, with 10 bases between. The CDR3 nucleotides read TGTGCCAGCAGCTTAGGCGGGCACGGCTACGAGCAGTACTTC. Residues: CASSLGGHGYEQYF.

The table lists this clone with a few counts. This chain connects TRBV6-5 to TRBJ2-2, with a weak D call TRBD1 (6 bases). V gave up 4 bases and J gave up 5 bases, with 11 bases separating them. The CDR3 loop spans 14 amino acids. Germline-derived CDR1 and CDR2 are MNHEY and SVGAGI. CDR3 nucleotide sequence: TGTGCCAGCAGTTTTGGGGGCAGTACCGGGGAGCTGTTTTTT. It encodes CASSFGGSTGELFF.

The genes are TRBV7-9 and TRBJ2-1, with 10 nucleotides matching TRBD2. J was trimmed by 7 bases and V by 5 bases; bases with no gene match: 14. Per the germline V gene, CDR1 is SEHNR and CDR2 is FQNEAQ (reference sequence). CDR3 length equals 17 residues. The CDR3 DNA sequence: TGTGCCAGCAGCGGCCGGACTAGCGGATCTTTGAGGAATGAGCAGTTCTTC. This codes for CASSGRTSGSLRNEQFF.

The V and J genes are TRBV30 and TRBJ2-7; 7 bases agree with TRBD2. Germline V gene data show CDR1 as GTSNPN and CDR2 as SVGIG (reference sequence). V shed 3 bases and J 6 bases; nucleotides not matched to a gene: 8. The CDR3 consists of 13 residues. The CDR3 coding sequence is TGTGCCTGGAGGGCTAGCGGTGTAGGCGAGCAGTACTTC. Amino acids: CAWRASGVGEQYF.

This clone was picked up a small number of times. The V gene is TRBV19, the J gene TRBJ2-5; 7 bases line up with TRBD1. V dropped 3 bases and J dropped 6; count of bases not matched to a gene: 7. This CDR3 is 14 amino acids long. Germline V gene data show CDR1 as LNHDA and CDR2 as SQIVND (reference sequence). In DNA, the CDR3 is TGTGCCAGTAGTATTTCAGACAGGGAGAAGACCCAGTACTTC. It encodes CASSISDREKTQYF.

J is TRBJ2-1 and V is TRBV6-1; 14 bases map to TRBD2. CDR3 length: 15 residues. Germline V CDR1 and CDR2: MNHNS, SASEGT. Unmatched junction bases numbered 5, after V lost 4 bases and J lost 9 bases. CDR3 amino acids: CASSGGTSGSGEQFF. The CDR3 coding sequence is TGTGCCAGCAGTGGGGGGACTAGCGGGAGCGGTGAGCAGTTCTTC.

This chain uses TRBV11-2 with TRBJ2-5; D ambiguous. Germline V gene sequence: CDR1 SGHAT, CDR2 FQNNGV. CDR3 size: 12 residues. Trimming shortened V by 4 bases and J by 5 bases, and 8 bases separated the two germline ends. The CDR3 DNA reads TGTGCCAGCAGCTACCTCGGGGAGACCCAGTACTTC. Amino acids: CASSYLGETQYF. The full variable domain, its missing parts supplied by reference TRBV11-2 and TRBJ2-5, is EAGVAQSPRYKIIEKRQSVAFWCNPISGHATLYWYQQILGQGPKLLIQFQNNGVVDDSQLPKDRFSAERLKGVDSTLKIQPAKLEDSAVYLCASSYLGETQYFGPGTRLLVL.

The chain carries TRBV7-3 and TRBJ1-5; D is unresolved. The CDR3 is 13 residues long. Trimming shortened V by 0 bases and J by 7 bases, and 7 bases separated the two germline ends. Germline assignment: CDR1 SGHTA and CDR2 FQGTGA. The CDR3 protein is CASSLTTGQPQHF. In DNA form, the CDR3 reads TGTGCCAGCAGCTTAACGACCGGGCAGCCCCAGCATTTT.

The J gene is TRBJ2-3, the V gene TRBV4-2; 10 bases map to TRBD2. With V trimmed by 4 bases and J by 6 bases, 4 bases remained unmatched. CDR1 and CDR2 from the germline V gene are LGHNA and YNFKEQ. The CDR3 length is 14 residues. DNA for the CDR3: TGTGCCAGCAGCCCCGGGACTAGCGAGGATACGCAGTATTTT. Translation: CASSPGTSEDTQYF.

This chain links TRBV12-5 with TRBJ1-2; weak D call: TRBD1 (5 bases). Trimming cost V 6 bases and J 4 bases, with 15 bases left between them. This CDR3 contains 14 residues. Germline CDR1 is LGHNT and CDR2 is FRNRAP. CDR3 sequence reads: CASGPTAGGYGYTF. The CDR3 DNA sequence: TGTGCTAGTGGACCGACAGCCGGCGGCTATGGCTACACCTTC. Using reference TRBV12-5 and TRBJ1-2 for the parts outside the CDR3, the full variable domain is DARVTQTPRHKVTEMGQEVTMRCQPILGHNTVFWYRQTMMQGLELLAYFRNRAPLDDSGMPKDRFSAEMPDATLATLKIQPSEPRDSAVYFCASGPTAGGYGYTFGSGTRLTVV.

The rearrangement links TRBV4-1 to TRBJ1-2, with D maybe TRBD1 (5 bases). Looked up from germline, CDR1 is MGHRA and CDR2 is YSYEKL. This CDR3 has 15 residues. Trimming took 0 bases from V and 0 from J, leaving 8 bases between them. This CDR3 is CASSQEPGTNYGYTF. For the CDR3, the DNA is TGCGCCAGCAGCCAAGAGCCAGGGACTAACTATGGCTACACCTTC.

This clone was found once. The chain is built from TRBV7-2 and TRBJ1-4; 7 bases fit TRBD1. V lost 1 base and J lost 5; bases outside the gene matches: 7. Germline V gene lookup returns CDR1 SGHTA and CDR2 FQGNSA. CDR3 length: 16 amino acids. The CDR3 nucleotides read TGTGCCAGCAGCTTAGGAACGACAGGGTGGAATGAAAAACTGTTTTTT. Amino acid sequence: CASSLGTTGWNEKLFF.

The table lists this clone with a few counts. This chain joins TRBV7-9 and TRBJ1-6; a possible D gene is TRBD1 (6 bases). The CDR3 extends over 14 amino acids. Trimming pared 5 bases from V and 9 bases from J, leaving 14 bases between. From germline, CDR1 is SEHNR and CDR2 FQNEAQ (reference sequence). The DNA for the CDR3 is TGTGCCAGCAGCCTTGGACAGAGGGGTTCACCCCTCCACTTT. This translates into CASSLGQRGSPLHF.

This clone showed up just a few times. V and J are TRBV11-2 and TRBJ2-5; D is possibly TRBD2 (6 bases). Germline V lookup: CDR1 SGHAT, CDR2 FQNNGV. The CDR3 extends over 14 amino acids. Trimming left V 4 bases short and J 5 bases short, with 14 bases between. CDR3 DNA: TGTGCCAGCAGCTCTCGACTAGGCTCGGAGACCCAGTACTTC. Encoded protein: CASSSRLGSETQYF.

The V call is TRBV9, the J call TRBJ1-1, with TRBD1 identical over 7 bases. The germline CDR1 and CDR2 sequences are SGDLS and YYNGEE. The CDR3 is 14 amino acids. V lost 0 bases and J lost 3; bases outside the gene matches: 2. The CDR3 protein is CASSVGTGDTEAFF. The CDR3 region has the DNA TGTGCCAGCAGCGTAGGCACAGGGGACACTGAAGCTTTCTTT.

In regard to this clone: Other DNA variants within this sample encode the same CDR3. The chain employs TRBV7-2 and TRBJ2-7, with TRBD2 identical over 11 bases. The CDR3 is 15 amino acids. Germline lookup yields CDR1 SGHTA and CDR2 FQGNSA. Losses at the gene ends were 1 base for V and 3 bases for J; bases not matched to a gene: 2. The CDR3 sequence: CASSLGTSGSYEQYF. The CDR3 nucleotides are TGTGCCAGCAGCTTAGGAACTAGCGGGAGCTACGAGCAGTACTTC.